This T cell receptor (beta chain) originates from a study of human T cells and chemical hapten exposure. Turning to the study itself: Each patient's scalp received weekly diphenylcyclopropenone throughout the approximately 23-week study.

Study-level points and caveats: Expanded TCRs formed significantly more large CDR3 similarity clusters than controls. High-frequency TCRs, those above 1 in 1000, stayed the same after DPC sensitization.

A note on this clonotype: What it binds is unknown.

Per germline, CDR1 MNHNY and CDR2 SVGAGI (reference sequence). CDR3 length equals 14 residues. J gave up 1 base and V 5 bases, and 4 bases lay outside the gene matches. Unique molecular identifiers were affixed to discrete cDNA molecules within the library. TCRdb re-derived calls from the RACE reads in MiXCR, one entry per CDR3 protein. The sample yields under 200,000 distinct CDR3 sequences, more than 14% seen once. Time point denoted: patch test 1, 2 weeks after DPC sensitization. Treatment here: therapeutic diphenylcyclopropenone sensitization with weekly scalp DPC. V and J are TRBV6-6 and TRBJ1-1; 7 bases agree with TRBD1. This receptor was obtained from a woman aged 25 to 39 with alopecia areata. Some clones in this sample may be carry-over from other donors' samples. Here the sequenced sample was whole blood, taken in connection with sensitization to the hapten diphenylcyclopropenone (DPC). The CDR3 reads CASSEQGTNTEAFF. The DNA of the CDR3 is TGTGCCAGCAGTGAACAGGGGACGAACACTGAAGCTTTCTTT.